This section outlines one T cell receptor beta chain sequence together with its context. The data were taken from a study of blood T cell repertoires in COVID-19. As handled by the study authors: How many nucleated cells were present was estimated from reference gene primer amplification. Using immunoSEQ multiplex PCR, the repertoire was profiled, and TCRdb retains in-frame clones only, with some absent. V and J calls and clone size are copied from that table; D and trimming were computed from the DNA. The sample lists 200,000 to 250,000 clones; 85% to 90% were seen once. CDR1 GTSNPN and CDR2 SVGIG come from the germline V gene (reference sequence). The V gene lost 4 bases and the J gene lost 1 base, with 14 bases spanning the gap. CDR3 length: 16 residues.

This chain connects TRBV30 to TRBJ2-6, with D possibly being TRBD1 (6 bases). What was sequenced was peripheral blood. The clonotype comes from a man aged 50-60 years with COVID-19, enrolled during active disease. CDR3: CAWNAQGFSGANVLTF. CDR3 DNA sequence: TGTGCCTGGAACGCACAGGGTTTTTCTGGGGCCAACGTCCTGACTTTC.